This entry lists 7 T cell receptor beta chains sequenced from one sample in a study of T-cell reconstitution after alpha-beta-depleted transplantation in children. For TCRbeta, the library was prepared with unique molecular identifiers. TCRdb fed the PCR reads into MiXCR, producing one record per CDR3 protein. This sample carries around 370,000 distinct CDR3 sequences, 10% of them seen once, and the ten largest clones take approximately 2.3%. The material sequenced was PBMCs from the stem cell graft donor, taken from the stem cell graft. These receptors came from a human donor who donated a stem cell graft to a child with acute lymphoblastic leukemia.

Of note for this clonotype: An end of the junction differs from the germline gene, which may be a read error. The chain combines TRBV7-8 with TRBJ2-5; D is perhaps TRBD1 or TRBD2 (6 bases each). The CDR3 runs 13 residues. Germline CDR1 reads SGHVS; CDR2 reads FQNEAQ. The DNA of the CDR3 is TGTGCCAACAGCCGGGGGCTTCAAGAGACCCAGTACTTC. Translating it yields CANSRGLQETQYF.

This rearrangement joins TRBV7-3 to TRBJ1-2; the D is unclear. The germline V gene has CDR1 SGHTA and CDR2 FQGTGA. V was clipped by 5 bases and J by 5 bases, with 18 bases between them. The CDR3 covers 15 residues. In DNA form, the CDR3 reads TGTGCCAGCAGCCCCACTAAGGGCGAGCCTTATGGCTACACCTTC. Translated, it gives CASSPTKGEPYGYTF.

This clonotype was observed a handful of times. The CDR3 region has the DNA TGTGCCAGCAGCTTAACCCTCGTAGCGGGAACCTACACAGATACGCAGTATTTT. This sequence encodes CASSLTLVAGTYTDTQYF. The chain links TRBV11-1 to TRBJ2-3; 8 positions match TRBD2. V trimming: 2 bases; J trimming: 2 bases; junction bases outside the gene matches: 12. The CDR3 length is 18 residues. Germline V gene lookup returns CDR1 SGHAT and CDR2 FQDESV (reference sequence).

This chain uses TRBV5-1 with TRBJ2-2; weak D call: TRBD1 (6 bases). V was clipped by 3 bases and J by 6 bases, with 12 bases between them. Germline values: CDR1 SGHRS, CDR2 YFSETQ. This CDR3 has 14 residues. The CDR3 loop reads CASSSRQVPGELFF. The CDR3 coding sequence is TGCGCCAGCAGCTCCAGACAGGTCCCCGGGGAGCTGTTTTTT.

This clonotype occurred many times. The chain combines TRBV7-2 with TRBJ2-2, with D possibly TRBD1 on 6 matching bases. V was pared by 3 bases and J by 5 bases, with 13 bases between. The germline V gene encodes CDR1 SGHTA and CDR2 FQGNSA. The CDR3 is made up of 15 amino acids. CDR3 DNA sequence: TGTGCCAGCAGCTTTTCGGGACAACCAACCGGGGAGCTGTTTTTT. Encoded protein: CASSFSGQPTGELFF.

This clonotype was counted many times. V gene TRBV9 combines with J gene TRBJ2-7, with no clear D. Trimming cost V 0 bases and J 2 bases, with 12 bases left between them. CDR1 is SGDLS, CDR2 YYNGEE, per germline. This CDR3 region has 15 residues. The CDR3 coding sequence is TGTGCCAGCAGCGTAGCCCCGACGGAAACCTACGAGCAGTACTTC. Residues: CASSVAPTETYEQYF. Looking up the rest from reference TRBV9 and TRBJ2-7 gives the full variable domain: DSGVTQTPKHLITATGQRVTLRCSPRSGDLSVYWYQQSLDQGLQFLIQYYNGEERAKGNILERFSAQQFPDLHSELNLSSLELGDSALYFCASSVAPTETYEQYFGPGTRLTVT.

This clonotype has a handful of counts. This chain connects TRBV5-1 to TRBJ2-1; 10 nucleotides line up with TRBD2. Germline CDR1 and CDR2: SGHRS and YFSETQ. V trimming: 3 bases; J trimming: 3 bases; junction bases outside the gene matches: 9. The CDR3 is 17 amino acids. This chain's CDR3 is CASSSLAGGPVYNEQFF. Written as DNA, the CDR3 is TGCGCCAGCAGCTCCTTAGCGGGAGGCCCAGTCTACAATGAGCAGTTCTTC.